This T cell receptor beta chain was sequenced during a study of CD8+ T cells in alopecia areata. In the study overall: Patients remained on tofacitinib for 6 to 18 months and then went 6 months without it.

Sequencing used cDNA as its template, made by extracting RNA and reverse transcribing it. The table came from immunoSEQ multiplex PCR; TCRdb's copy has only in-frame clones and leaves some out. The sample holds fewer than 250,000 clones, roughly 66% seen once. Concerning this clone itself: The target antigen is unknown.

Whole-study results and caveats: The study found that many expanded lesional clones persisted in scalp and blood during tofacitinib.

V was pared by 4 bases and J by 5 bases, with 4 bases of the junction left unmatched. The CDR3 contains 14 residues. Per the germline V gene, CDR1 is MRHNA and CDR2 is SNTAGT. Treatment reported: oral pan-JAK inhibitor, 5-10 mg twice daily. Specimen: CD4+ T cells sorted from blood, collected at week 24, from a patient treated with tofacitinib. This TCR was recovered from a human donor with alopecia areata. The chain recombines TRBV6-4 with TRBJ2-2; TRBD1 matches at 7 bases. The CDR3 spells CASSARGQTGELFF. The CDR3 nucleotides are TGTGCCAGCAGTGCTAGGGGACAGACCGGGGAGCTGTTTTTT.